These 6 T cell receptor beta chains share one sample of origin, sequenced in a study of T cells after yellow fever vaccination. Using its own MiXCR run on the 5' RACE reads, TCRdb lists one record per CDR3 protein. The sample includes around 590,000 distinct CDR3 sequences, approximately 13% of them seen just once. Sequencing used PBMCs, obtained on the day of the yellow fever booster vaccination. The receptor set was obtained from a man in his thirties or forties who received the YFV17D yellow fever vaccine.

The genes are TRBV9 and TRBJ2-4, with D possibly being TRBD1 (6 bases). Germline loops: CDR1 SGDLS, CDR2 YYNGEE. CDR3 length: 13 residues. The ends were cut back, 1 base at V and 10 bases at J, with 12 bases in the middle. The CDR3 region is CASSVHRVGIQYF. CDR3 nucleotides: TGTGCCAGCAGCGTACACAGGGTGGGAATTCAGTACTTC. Drawing the rest from reference TRBV9 and TRBJ2-4, the complete variable domain is DSGVTQTPKHLITATGQRVTLRCSPRSGDLSVYWYQQSLDQGLQFLIQYYNGEERAKGNILERFSAQQFPDLHSELNLSSLELGDSALYFCASSVHRVGIQYFGAGTRLSVL.

This clonotype was detected only a few times. This rearrangement joins TRBV20-1 to TRBJ2-5; D call uncertain. The V gene lost 0 bases and the J gene lost 5 bases, with 10 bases spanning the gap. The germline gives CDR1 DFQATT, CDR2 SNEGSKA (reference sequence). CDR3 size: 13 residues. CDR3 in amino acids: CSARDHLGETQYF. The CDR3 nucleotides read TGCAGTGCTAGAGATCATCTGGGGGAGACCCAGTACTTC.

There are a few counts of this clonotype. The chain uses TRBV4-2 and TRBJ2-5; 8 nucleotides agree with TRBD2. CDR1 and CDR2 from the germline V gene are LGHNA and YNFKEQ. The CDR3 runs to 20 residues. V shed 0 bases and J 4 bases; nucleotides not matched to a gene: 19. The chain's CDR3 is CASSQEGREGRGIPGETQYF. DNA of the CDR3: TGTGCCAGCAGCCAAGAGGGCCGGGAGGGCCGGGGAATTCCTGGAGAGACCCAGTACTTC.

Turning to this clonotype: An end of the junction differs from the germline gene, which may be a read error. The chain uses TRBV15 and TRBJ2-7; a possible D gene is TRBD1 (6 bases). The CDR3 totals 15 residues. The germline CDR1 and CDR2 sequences are LNHNV and YYDKDF (reference sequence). CDR3: CATSNGQSLSHEQYF. The CDR3 DNA is TGTGCCACCAGCAATGGACAGTCCCTCTCCCACGAGCAGTACTTC.

This clonotype was seen only a few times. CDR3 residues: CSARDLSSYEQYF. The CDR3 nucleotides are TGCAGTGCTAGAGATCTCAGCTCCTACGAGCAGTACTTC. This chain links TRBV20-1 with TRBJ2-7; D is undetermined. Looked up from germline, CDR1 is DFQATT and CDR2 is SNEGSKA (reference sequence). The CDR3 sequence is 13 residues long. The ends were cut back, 0 bases at V and 0 bases at J, with 6 bases in the middle.

This clonotype was seen only a few times. The chain recombines TRBV19 with TRBJ2-1, with D unclear. V dropped 4 bases and J dropped 8 bases, with 18 bases sitting between them. CDR1 is LNHDA and CDR2 is SQIVND in the germline V gene (reference sequence). The CDR3 covers 15 residues. The CDR3 is CASSTPSRPGYEQFF. The CDR3 DNA follows: TGTGCCAGTAGTACTCCGAGCCGACCCGGGTATGAGCAGTTCTTC.